These 10 T cell receptor beta chains share one sample of origin, sequenced in a study of shared clonotypes between healthy human individuals. Produced via immunoSEQ multiplex PCR; TCRdb's table is partial and in-frame only. The table includes about 730,000 clones, 72% detected once. The material sequenced was memory CD4+ T cells sorted from blood. Subset meaning: CD45RA-negative fraction. The source is a woman aged 25 to 45 in good health.

Comments on this clone: Other DNA sequences of this sample code for an identical CDR3. The chain combines TRBV18 with TRBJ1-1, with D perhaps matching TRBD1 (6 bases). The germline CDR1 and CDR2 sequences are KGHSH and LQKENI. V lost 3 bases to trimming and J lost 2 bases, with 7 bases between them. The CDR3 length is 13 residues. The CDR3 region has the DNA TGTGCCAGCTCACCGGGACAAAACACTGAAGCTTTCTTT. Translating it yields CASSPGQNTEAFF.

The chain joins TRBV27 to TRBJ1-1; 12 bases agree with TRBD1. J gave up 5 bases and V 5 bases, and 6 bases lay outside the gene matches. Germline V lookup: CDR1 MNHEY, CDR2 SMNVEV (reference sequence). This CDR3 is built from 15 residues. In DNA, the CDR3 is TGTGCCAGCAGTCCTGGGACAGGGGGCTTGACTGAAGCTTTCTTT. As protein: CASSPGTGGLTEAFF.

The J gene is TRBJ1-5, the V gene TRBV28; unclear D gene. CDR3 size: 12 residues. Trimming removed 9 bases from V and 6 bases from J, with 12 bases in between. Germline values: CDR1 MDHEN, CDR2 SYDVKM. The CDR3 coding sequence is TGTGCCAGTCAACGGGTTGGTCAGCCCCAGCATTTT. Translating it yields CASQRVGQPQHF. The full variable domain, in which reference TRBV28 and TRBJ1-5 provide the parts outside the CDR3, is DVKVTQSSRYLVKRTGEKVFLECVQDMDHENMFWYRQDPGLGLRLIYFSYDVKMKEKGDIPEGYSVSREKKERFSLILESASTNQTSMYLCASQRVGQPQHFGDGTRLSIL.

The V and J genes are TRBV4-1 and TRBJ2-7; tentative D call: TRBD2 (5 bases). Trimming cost V 0 bases and J 6 bases, with 21 bases left between them. Germline V CDR1 and CDR2: MGHRA, YSYEKL. CDR3 length equals 17 residues. This CDR3 reads CASSQEKRVPITGEQYF. The CDR3 region has the DNA TGCGCCAGCAGCCAAGAGAAGAGGGTTCCTATTACGGGCGAGCAGTACTTC.

CDR3 nucleotides: TGTGCCAGCAGCGACGGGGGCGCGCGTTCACCCCTCCACTTT. This encodes CASSDGGARSPLHF. This chain links TRBV28 with TRBJ1-6, with D possibly matching TRBD1 (6 bases). CDR1 is MDHEN and CDR2 is SYDVKM in the germline V gene. Trimming left V 6 bases short and J 9 bases short, with 15 bases between. The CDR3 consists of 14 residues.

The J gene is TRBJ2-1, the V gene TRBV7-2; D unresolved. The CDR3 runs 15 residues. The V gene's germline CDR1 is SGHTA and CDR2 FQGNSA. The V and J ends lost 1 base and 6 bases respectively, with 13 bases between them. CDR3 nucleotides: TGTGCCAGCAGCTTAGTCCCCGGAGTGAGCAATGAGCAGTTCTTC. Protein: CASSLVPGVSNEQFF.

This rearrangement joins TRBV15 to TRBJ1-1; D is uncertain. This CDR3 is 14 amino acids long. Per the germline V gene, CDR1 is LNHNV and CDR2 is YYDKDF (reference sequence). The V end lost 2 bases, the J end lost 1 base, and 8 bases lay between the germline ends. The CDR3 nucleotides read TGTGCCACCAGCAGACCTGGGAAGAACACTGAAGCTTTCTTT. This codes for CATSRPGKNTEAFF.

V gene TRBV25-1 combines with J gene TRBJ1-1, with 8 bases that match TRBD1. Germline V gene lookup returns CDR1 MGHDK and CDR2 SYGVNS. V lost 5 bases to trimming and J lost 5 bases; unmatched junction nucleotides: 10. The length of the CDR3 is 15 residues. This CDR3 is CASSLGTGGVTEAFF. CDR3 nucleotide sequence: TGTGCCAGCAGTCTCGGAACAGGGGGAGTGACTGAAGCTTTCTTT.

The J gene is TRBJ2-1, the V gene TRBV18; D is ambiguous. Looked up from germline, CDR1 is KGHSH and CDR2 is LQKENI. Trimming pared 1 base from V and 5 bases from J, leaving 9 bases between. CDR3 length: 14 residues. The CDR3 loop reads CASSPQLGNNEQFF. The DNA of the CDR3 is TGTGCCAGCTCACCACAGCTAGGTAACAATGAGCAGTTCTTC.

The chain joins TRBV5-1 to TRBJ1-3; D gene ambiguous. V was pared by 0 bases and J by 3 bases, with 13 bases between. The CDR3 totals 16 residues. Germline-derived CDR1 and CDR2 are SGHRS and YFSETQ. CDR3 bases: TGCGCCAGCAGCTTGGTTGCAGGTTCATTTGGAAACACCATATATTTT. Protein product: CASSLVAGSFGNTIYF.